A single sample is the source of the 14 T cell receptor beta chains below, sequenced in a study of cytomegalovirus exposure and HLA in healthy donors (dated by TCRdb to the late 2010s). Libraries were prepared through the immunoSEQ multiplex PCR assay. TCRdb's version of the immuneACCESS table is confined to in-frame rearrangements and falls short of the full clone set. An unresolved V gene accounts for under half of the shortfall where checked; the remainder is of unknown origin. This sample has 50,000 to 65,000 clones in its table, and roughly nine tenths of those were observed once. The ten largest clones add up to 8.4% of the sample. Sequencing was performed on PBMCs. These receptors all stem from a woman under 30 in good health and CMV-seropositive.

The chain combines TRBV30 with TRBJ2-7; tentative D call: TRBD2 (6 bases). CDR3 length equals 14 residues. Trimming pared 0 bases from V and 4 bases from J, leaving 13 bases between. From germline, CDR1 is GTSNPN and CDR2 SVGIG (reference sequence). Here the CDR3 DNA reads TGTGCCTGGAGTGTAGGGATCGCGGGGTACGAGCAGTACTTC. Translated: CAWSVGIAGYEQYF.

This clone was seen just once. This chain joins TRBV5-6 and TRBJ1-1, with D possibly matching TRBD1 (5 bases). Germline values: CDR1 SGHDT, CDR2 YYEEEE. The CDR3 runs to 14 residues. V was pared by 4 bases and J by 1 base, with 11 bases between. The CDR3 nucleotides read TGTGCCAGCAGCAGGGGATCTCAGAACACTGAAGCTTTCTTT. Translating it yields CASSRGSQNTEAFF.

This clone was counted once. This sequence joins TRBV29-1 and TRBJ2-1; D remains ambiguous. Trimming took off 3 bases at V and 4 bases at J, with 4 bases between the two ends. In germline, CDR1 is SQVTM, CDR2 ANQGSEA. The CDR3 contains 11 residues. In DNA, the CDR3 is TGCAGCGTTGAGCGGTACAATGAGCAGTTCTTC. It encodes CSVERYNEQFF.

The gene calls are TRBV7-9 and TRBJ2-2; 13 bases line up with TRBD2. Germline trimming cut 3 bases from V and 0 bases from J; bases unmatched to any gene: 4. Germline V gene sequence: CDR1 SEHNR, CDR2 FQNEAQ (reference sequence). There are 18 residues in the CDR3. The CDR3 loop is CASSFLTSGGSNTGELFF. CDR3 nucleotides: TGTGCCAGCAGCTTTTTGACTAGCGGGGGGTCGAACACCGGGGAGCTGTTTTTT.

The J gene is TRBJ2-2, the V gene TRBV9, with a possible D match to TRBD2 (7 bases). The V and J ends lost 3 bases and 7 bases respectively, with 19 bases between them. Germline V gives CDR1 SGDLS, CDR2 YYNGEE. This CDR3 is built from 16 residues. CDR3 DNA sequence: TGTGCCAGCAGCGCCTGGGGGCGGGGGTCCGTCGGGGAGCTGTTTTTT. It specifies CASSAWGRGSVGELFF.

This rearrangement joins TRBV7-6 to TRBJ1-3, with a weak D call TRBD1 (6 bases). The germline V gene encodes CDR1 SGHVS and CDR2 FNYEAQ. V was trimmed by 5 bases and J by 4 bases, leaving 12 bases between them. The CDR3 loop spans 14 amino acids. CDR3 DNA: TGTGCCAGCAGCCCCAGGGGAGTCGGAAACACCATATATTTT. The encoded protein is CASSPRGVGNTIYF.

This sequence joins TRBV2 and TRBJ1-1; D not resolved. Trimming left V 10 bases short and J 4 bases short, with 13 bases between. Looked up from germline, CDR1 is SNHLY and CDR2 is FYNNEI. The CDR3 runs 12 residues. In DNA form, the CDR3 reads TGTGCCACCGTCCTAGTGGGCACTGAAGCTTTCTTT. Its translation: CATVLVGTEAFF. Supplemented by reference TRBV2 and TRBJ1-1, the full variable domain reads EPEVTQTPSHQVTQMGQEVILRCVPISNHLYFYWYRQILGQKVEFLVSFYNNEISEKSEIFDDQFSVERPDGSNFTLKIRSTKLEDSAMYFCATVLVGTEAFFGQGTRLTVV.

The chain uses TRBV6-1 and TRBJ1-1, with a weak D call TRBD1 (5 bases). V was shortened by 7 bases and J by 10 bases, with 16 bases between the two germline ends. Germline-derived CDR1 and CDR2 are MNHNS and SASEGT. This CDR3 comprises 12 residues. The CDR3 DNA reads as TGTGCCAGCACCCTCGGGGGAGGCGGAGCTTTCTTT. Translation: CASTLGGGGAFF.

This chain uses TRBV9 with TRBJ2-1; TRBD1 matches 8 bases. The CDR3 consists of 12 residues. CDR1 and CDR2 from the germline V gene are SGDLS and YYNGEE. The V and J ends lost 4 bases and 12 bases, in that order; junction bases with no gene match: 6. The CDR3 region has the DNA TGTGCCAGCAGCCTCGCCGACAGGGGGCAGTTCTTC. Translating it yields CASSLADRGQFF.

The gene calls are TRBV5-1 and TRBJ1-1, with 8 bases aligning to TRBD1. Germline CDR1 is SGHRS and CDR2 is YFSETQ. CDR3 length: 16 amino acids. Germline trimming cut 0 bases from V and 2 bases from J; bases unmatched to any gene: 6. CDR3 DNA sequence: TGCGCCAGCAGCTTGGGACAGGGGAGTGGAAACACTGAAGCTTTCTTT. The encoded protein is CASSLGQGSGNTEAFF.

The CDR3 reads CASRYGNATNEKLFF. The CDR3 DNA reads as TGCGCCAGTCGGTACGGGAATGCAACTAATGAAAAACTGTTTTTT. The chain employs TRBV5-1 and TRBJ1-4; D gene ambiguous. Germline V gene sequence: CDR1 SGHRS, CDR2 YFSETQ. V lost 8 bases, J lost 0 bases, and 14 bases lay in between. The CDR3 is 15 residues long.

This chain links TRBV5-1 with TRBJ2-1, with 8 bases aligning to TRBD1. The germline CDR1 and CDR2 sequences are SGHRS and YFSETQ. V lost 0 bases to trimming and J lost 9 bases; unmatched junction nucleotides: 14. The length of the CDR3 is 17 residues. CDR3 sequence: CASSLELAGQGAREQFF. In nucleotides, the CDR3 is TGCGCCAGCAGCTTGGAATTGGCCGGGCAGGGGGCGCGTGAGCAGTTCTTC.

The CDR3 loop is CASSQVGLATYEQFF. CDR3 nucleotide sequence: TGTGCCAGCAGCCAGGTCGGACTAGCGACGTATGAGCAGTTCTTC. The V gene is TRBV14, the J gene TRBJ2-1; 9 bases match TRBD2. The junction had 8 bases not matched to a gene; V was cut back by 3 bases and J by 8 bases. The CDR3 loop spans 15 amino acids. CDR1 is SGHDN, CDR2 FVKESK, per germline.

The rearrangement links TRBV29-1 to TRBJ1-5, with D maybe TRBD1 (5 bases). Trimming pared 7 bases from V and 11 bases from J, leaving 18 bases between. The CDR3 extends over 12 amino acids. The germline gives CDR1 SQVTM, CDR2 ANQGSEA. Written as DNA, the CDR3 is TGCAGCGCCGTACCCCCGGGGGGATCCCAGCATTTT. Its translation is CSAVPPGGSQHF.